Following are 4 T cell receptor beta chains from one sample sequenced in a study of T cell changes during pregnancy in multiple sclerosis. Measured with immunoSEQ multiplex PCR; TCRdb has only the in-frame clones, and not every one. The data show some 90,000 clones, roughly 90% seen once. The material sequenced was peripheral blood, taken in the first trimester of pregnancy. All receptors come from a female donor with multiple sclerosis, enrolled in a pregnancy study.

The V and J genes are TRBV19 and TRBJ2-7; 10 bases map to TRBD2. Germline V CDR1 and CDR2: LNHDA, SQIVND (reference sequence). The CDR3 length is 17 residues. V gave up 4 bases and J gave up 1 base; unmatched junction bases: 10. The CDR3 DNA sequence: TGTGCCAGTAGTACGAATCTAGCGGGAGATCGGTCCTACGAGCAGTACTTC. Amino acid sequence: CASSTNLAGDRSYEQYF.

CDR3 coding DNA: TGCGCCAGCAGCCGGCAGCCGGGACAGAGTAATGAAAAACTGTTTTTT. Protein product: CASSRQPGQSNEKLFF. V usage is TRBV4-1 and J usage is TRBJ1-4, with 7 bases fitting TRBD1. The CDR3 runs 16 residues. The V segment lost 4 bases and the J segment 4 bases; nucleotides outside the gene matches: 9. CDR1 MGHRA and CDR2 YSYEKL come from the germline V gene.

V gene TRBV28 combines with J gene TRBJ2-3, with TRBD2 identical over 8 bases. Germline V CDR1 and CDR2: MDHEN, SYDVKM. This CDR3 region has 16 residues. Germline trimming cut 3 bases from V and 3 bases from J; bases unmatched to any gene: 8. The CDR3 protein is CASSLPRPSGTDTQYF. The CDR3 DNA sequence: TGTGCCAGCAGTTTGCCACGGCCTAGCGGGACAGATACGCAGTATTTT.

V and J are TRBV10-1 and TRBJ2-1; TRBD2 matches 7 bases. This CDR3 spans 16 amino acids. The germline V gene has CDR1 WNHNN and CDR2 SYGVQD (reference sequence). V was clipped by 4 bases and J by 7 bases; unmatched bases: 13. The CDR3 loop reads CASSACPGTIWNEQFF. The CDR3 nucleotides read TGCGCCAGCAGTGCTTGCCCCGGGACTATTTGGAATGAGCAGTTCTTC.